This T cell receptor (beta chain) was recorded in a study of cytomegalovirus exposure and HLA in healthy donors. Worth noting for this clone: Its antigen is not known.

The study's findings and limits: For cytomegalovirus status, the classifier reportedly gave diagnoses with high specificity and sensitivity. Some TCR beta chains (around 180 of them) were listed as cytomegalovirus-associated.

Libraries were prepared by immunoSEQ multiplex PCR; TCRdb keeps only in-frame clonotypes and omits some of them. The sample consists of tens of thousands of clones, about 90% of them appearing once. This clonotype was sampled from a woman aged 25 to 39 in good health and CMV-seronegative. What was sequenced was PBMCs.

The CDR3 DNA sequence: TGTGCCAGCAGTTTACGGGGGGACCAGCGAGGCTACACCTTC. Amino acid sequence: CASSLRGDQRGYTF. This sequence joins TRBV27 and TRBJ1-2, with TRBD1 as a possible D gene (5 bases). Trimming shortened V by 2 bases and J by 8 bases, and 15 bases separated the two germline ends. CDR1 and CDR2 (germline): MNHEY, SMNVEV (reference sequence). This CDR3 has 14 residues.